This paragraph reports one T cell receptor beta chain. The antigen is unknown. Here immunoSEQ multiplex PCR was the method, and the copy in TCRdb shows in-frame clones only, minus some. The sample has roughly 70,000 clones, approximately 85% seen once; the top ten hold 0.35% to 0.5%. The data were taken from a study of OX40 agonist ivuxolimab in advanced cancers. Study in general: One hepatocellular carcinoma and a couple of cutaneous melanoma patients partially responded.

Study-wide results and caveats: Doses of 0.1 to 3.0 mg/kg were accompanied by clonal expansion of CD4+ and CD8+ blood T cells by week 6. Relatively little clonal expansion, among the lowest observed, appeared in partial responders at 0.1-3.0 mg/kg.

V shed 11 bases and J shed 0 bases, with 14 bases lying between them. Per germline, CDR1 MNHEY and CDR2 SMNVEV (reference sequence). The CDR3 has 13 amino acids. This receptor was identified in an adult with an advanced solid tumor such as melanoma, head and neck, liver or kidney cancer. This chain uses TRBV27 with TRBJ2-7; D might be TRBD2 (6 bases). This sample comprised CD4+ or CD8+ T cells sorted from blood, obtained in a trial of the OX40 agonist ivuxolimab. CDR3 sequence (DNA): TGTGCCGCACGGGAGTCCAACTCCTACGAGCAGTACTTC. It yields the protein CAARESNSYEQYF.